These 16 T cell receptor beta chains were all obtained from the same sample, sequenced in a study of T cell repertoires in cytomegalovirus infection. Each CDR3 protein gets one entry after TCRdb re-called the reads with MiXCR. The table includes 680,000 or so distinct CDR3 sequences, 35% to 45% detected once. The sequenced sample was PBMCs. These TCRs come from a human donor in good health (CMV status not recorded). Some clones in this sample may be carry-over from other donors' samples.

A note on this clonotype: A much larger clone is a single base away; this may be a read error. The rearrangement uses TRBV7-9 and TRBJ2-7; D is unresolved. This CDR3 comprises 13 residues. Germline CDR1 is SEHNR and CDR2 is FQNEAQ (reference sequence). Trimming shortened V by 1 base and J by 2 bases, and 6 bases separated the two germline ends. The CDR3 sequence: CASSLVSTYEQYF. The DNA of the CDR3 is TGTGCCAGCAGCTTAGTCAGTACCTACGAGCAGTACTTC.

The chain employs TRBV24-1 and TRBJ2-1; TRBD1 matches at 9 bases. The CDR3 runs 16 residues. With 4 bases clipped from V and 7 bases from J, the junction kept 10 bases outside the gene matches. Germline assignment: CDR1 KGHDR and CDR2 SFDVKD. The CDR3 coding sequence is TGTGCCACCAGTGACCCTGGGGGGACAGGGACAAATGAGCAGTTCTTC. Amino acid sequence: CATSDPGGTGTNEQFF.

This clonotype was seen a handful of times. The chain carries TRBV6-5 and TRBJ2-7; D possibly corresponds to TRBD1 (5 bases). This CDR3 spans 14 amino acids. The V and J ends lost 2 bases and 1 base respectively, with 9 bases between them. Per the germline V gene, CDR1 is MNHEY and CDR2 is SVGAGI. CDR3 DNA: TGTGCCAGCAGTTACCGGACATATTCCTACGAGCAGTACTTC. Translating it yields CASSYRTYSYEQYF.

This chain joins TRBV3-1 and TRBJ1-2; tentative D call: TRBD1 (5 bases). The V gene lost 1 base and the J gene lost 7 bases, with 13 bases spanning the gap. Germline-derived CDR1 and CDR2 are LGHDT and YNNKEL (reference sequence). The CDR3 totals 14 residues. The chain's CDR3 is CASSQVEGSSGYTF. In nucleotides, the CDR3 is TGTGCCAGCAGCCAAGTCGAGGGGAGTTCTGGCTACACCTTC.

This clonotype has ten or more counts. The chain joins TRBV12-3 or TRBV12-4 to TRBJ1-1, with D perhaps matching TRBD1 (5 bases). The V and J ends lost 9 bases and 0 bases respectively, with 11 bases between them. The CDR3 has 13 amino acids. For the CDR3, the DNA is TGTGCCAGTAGGACGGACATGAACACTGAAGCTTTCTTT. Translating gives CASRTDMNTEAFF.

The CDR3, as DNA: TGTGCCAGCAGTCCCCCTTTAGGATCGAACACCGGGGAGCTGTTTTTT. Its translation is CASSPPLGSNTGELFF. This sequence joins TRBV25-1 and TRBJ2-2; D gene uncertain. Germline CDR1 reads MGHDK; CDR2 reads SYGVNS. The CDR3 is 16 amino acids. Trimming cost V 5 bases and J 0 bases, with 13 bases left between them.

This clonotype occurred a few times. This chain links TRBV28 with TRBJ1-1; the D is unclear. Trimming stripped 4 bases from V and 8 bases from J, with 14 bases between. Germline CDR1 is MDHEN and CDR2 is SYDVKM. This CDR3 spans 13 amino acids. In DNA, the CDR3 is TGTGCCAGCAGTTCCCCCTCCCGCAGGGAAGCTTTCTTT. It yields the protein CASSSPSRREAFF.

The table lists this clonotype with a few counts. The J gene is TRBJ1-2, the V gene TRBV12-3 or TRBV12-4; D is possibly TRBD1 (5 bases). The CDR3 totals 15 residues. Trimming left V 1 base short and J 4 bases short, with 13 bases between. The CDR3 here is CASSLGVGDGYGYTF. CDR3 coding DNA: TGTGCCAGCAGTTTAGGTGTAGGGGATGGCTATGGCTACACCTTC.

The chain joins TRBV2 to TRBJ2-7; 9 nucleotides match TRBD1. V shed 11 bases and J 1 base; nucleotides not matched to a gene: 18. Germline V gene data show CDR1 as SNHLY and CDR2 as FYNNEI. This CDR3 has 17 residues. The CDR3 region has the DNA TGTGCCGGGAACAGGGGGCCAGAGAACCCCCGGTCCTACGAGCAGTACTTC. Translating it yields CAGNRGPENPRSYEQYF.

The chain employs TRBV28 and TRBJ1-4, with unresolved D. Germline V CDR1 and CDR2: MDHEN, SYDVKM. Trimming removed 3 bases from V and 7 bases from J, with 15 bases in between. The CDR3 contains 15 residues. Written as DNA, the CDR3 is TGTGCCAGCAGTTTGTCCACGGGGTTGGGTGAAAAACTGTTTTTT. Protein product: CASSLSTGLGEKLFF. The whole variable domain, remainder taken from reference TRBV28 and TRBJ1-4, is DVKVTQSSRYLVKRTGEKVFLECVQDMDHENMFWYRQDPGLGLRLIYFSYDVKMKEKGDIPEGYSVSREKKERFSLILESASTNQTSMYLCASSLSTGLGEKLFFGSGTQLSVL.

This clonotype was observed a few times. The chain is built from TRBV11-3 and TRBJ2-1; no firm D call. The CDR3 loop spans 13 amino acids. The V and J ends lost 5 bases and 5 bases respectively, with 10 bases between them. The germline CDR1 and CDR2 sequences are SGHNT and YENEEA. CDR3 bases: TGTGCCAGCAGCCGTGGGGATAACAATGAGCAGTTCTTC. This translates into CASSRGDNNEQFF.

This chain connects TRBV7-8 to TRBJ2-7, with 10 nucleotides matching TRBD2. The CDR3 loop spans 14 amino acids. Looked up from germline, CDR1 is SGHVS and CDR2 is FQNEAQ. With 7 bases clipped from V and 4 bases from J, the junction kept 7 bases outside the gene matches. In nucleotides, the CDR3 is TGTGCCAGCATCCCGACTAGCGGGCATTACGAGCAGTACTTC. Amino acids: CASIPTSGHYEQYF.

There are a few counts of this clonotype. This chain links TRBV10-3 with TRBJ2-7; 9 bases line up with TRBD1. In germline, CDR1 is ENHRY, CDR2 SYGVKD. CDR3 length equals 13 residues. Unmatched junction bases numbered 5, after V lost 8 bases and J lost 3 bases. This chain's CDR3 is CAIGGDRVYEQYF. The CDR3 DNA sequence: TGTGCCATCGGTGGGGACAGGGTCTACGAGCAGTACTTC.

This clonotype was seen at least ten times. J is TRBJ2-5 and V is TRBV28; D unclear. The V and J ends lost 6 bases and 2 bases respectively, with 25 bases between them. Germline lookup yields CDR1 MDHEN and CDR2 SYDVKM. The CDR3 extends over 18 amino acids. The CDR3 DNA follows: TGTGCCAGCAGCCCACCGCGACCAGAACCTGGGATGCAAGAGACCCAGTACTTC. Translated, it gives CASSPPRPEPGMQETQYF.

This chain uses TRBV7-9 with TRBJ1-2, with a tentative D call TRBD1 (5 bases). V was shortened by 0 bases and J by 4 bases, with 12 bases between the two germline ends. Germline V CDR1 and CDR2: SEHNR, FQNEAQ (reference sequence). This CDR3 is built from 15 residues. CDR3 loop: CASSLAGGESYGYTF. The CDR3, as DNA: TGTGCCAGCAGCTTAGCGGGGGGGGAGAGCTATGGCTACACCTTC.

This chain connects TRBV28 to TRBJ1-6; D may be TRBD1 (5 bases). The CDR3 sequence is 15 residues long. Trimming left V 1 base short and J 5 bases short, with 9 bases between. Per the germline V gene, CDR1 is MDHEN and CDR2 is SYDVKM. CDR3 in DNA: TGTGCCAGCAGTTTATCAGCAGGGAATAATTCACCCCTCCACTTT. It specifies CASSLSAGNNSPLHF.